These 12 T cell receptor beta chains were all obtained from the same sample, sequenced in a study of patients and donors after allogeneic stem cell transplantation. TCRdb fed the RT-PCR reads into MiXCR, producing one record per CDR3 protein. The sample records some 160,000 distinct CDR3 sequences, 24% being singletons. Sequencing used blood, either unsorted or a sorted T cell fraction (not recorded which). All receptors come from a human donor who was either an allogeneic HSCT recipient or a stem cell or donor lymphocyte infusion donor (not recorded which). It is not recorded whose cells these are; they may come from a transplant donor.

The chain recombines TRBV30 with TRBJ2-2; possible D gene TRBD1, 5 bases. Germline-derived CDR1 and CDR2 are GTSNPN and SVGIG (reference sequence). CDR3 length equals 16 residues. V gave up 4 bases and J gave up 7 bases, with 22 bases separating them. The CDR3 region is CAWTKPDITPVGELFF. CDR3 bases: TGTGCCTGGACCAAACCGGACATCACCCCCGTCGGGGAGCTGTTTTTT.

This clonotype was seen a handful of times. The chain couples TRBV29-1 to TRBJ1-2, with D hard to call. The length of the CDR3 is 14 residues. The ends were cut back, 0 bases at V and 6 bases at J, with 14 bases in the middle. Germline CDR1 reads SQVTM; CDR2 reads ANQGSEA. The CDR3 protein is CSVEDLSVIDGYTF. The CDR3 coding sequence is TGCAGCGTTGAAGATTTATCTGTAATCGATGGCTACACCTTC.

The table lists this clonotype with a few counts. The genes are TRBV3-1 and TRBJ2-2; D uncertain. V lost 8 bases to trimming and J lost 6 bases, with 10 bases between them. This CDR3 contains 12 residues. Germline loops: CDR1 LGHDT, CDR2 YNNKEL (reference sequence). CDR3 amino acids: CASDPGSGELFF. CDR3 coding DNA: TGTGCCAGCGACCCGGGCTCCGGGGAGCTGTTTTTT. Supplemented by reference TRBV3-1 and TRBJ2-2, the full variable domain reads DTAVSQTPKYLVTQMGNDKSIKCEQNLGHDTMYWYKQDSKKFLKIMFSYNNKELIINETVPNRFSPKSPDKAHLNLHINSLELGDSAVYFCASDPGSGELFFGEGSRLTVL.

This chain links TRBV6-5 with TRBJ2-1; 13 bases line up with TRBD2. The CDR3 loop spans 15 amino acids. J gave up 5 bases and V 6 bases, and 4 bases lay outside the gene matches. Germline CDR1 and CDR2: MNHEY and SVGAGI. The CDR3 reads CASSPGTSGDNEQFF. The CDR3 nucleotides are TGTGCCAGCAGCCCGGGGACTAGCGGGGACAATGAGCAGTTCTTC.

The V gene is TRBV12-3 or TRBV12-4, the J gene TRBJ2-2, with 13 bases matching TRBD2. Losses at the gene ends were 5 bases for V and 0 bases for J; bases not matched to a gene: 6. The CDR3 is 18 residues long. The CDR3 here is CASSPGGLAGPNTGELFF. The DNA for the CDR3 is TGTGCCAGCAGTCCAGGGGGACTAGCGGGACCGAACACCGGGGAGCTGTTTTTT.

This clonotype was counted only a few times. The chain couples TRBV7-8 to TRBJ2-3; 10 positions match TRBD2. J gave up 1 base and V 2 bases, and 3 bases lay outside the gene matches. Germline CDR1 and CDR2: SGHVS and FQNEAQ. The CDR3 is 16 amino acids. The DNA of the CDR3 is TGTGCCAGCAGCTTATTCGGGACTAGCGGCACAGATACGCAGTATTTT. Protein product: CASSLFGTSGTDTQYF.

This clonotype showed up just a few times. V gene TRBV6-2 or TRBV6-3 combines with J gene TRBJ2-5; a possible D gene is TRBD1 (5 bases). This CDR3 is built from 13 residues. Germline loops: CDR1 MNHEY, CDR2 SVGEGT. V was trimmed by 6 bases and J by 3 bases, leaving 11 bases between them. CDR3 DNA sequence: TGTGCCAGCAGCCGAGACAGAAAAGAGACCCAGTACTTC. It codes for CASSRDRKETQYF.

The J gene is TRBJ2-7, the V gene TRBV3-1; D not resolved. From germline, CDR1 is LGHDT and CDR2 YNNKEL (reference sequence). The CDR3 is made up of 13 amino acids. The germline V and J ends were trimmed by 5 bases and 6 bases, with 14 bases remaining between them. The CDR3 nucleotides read TGTGCCAGCAGCGATGACCTTCATCTCGAGCAGTACTTC. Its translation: CASSDDLHLEQYF.

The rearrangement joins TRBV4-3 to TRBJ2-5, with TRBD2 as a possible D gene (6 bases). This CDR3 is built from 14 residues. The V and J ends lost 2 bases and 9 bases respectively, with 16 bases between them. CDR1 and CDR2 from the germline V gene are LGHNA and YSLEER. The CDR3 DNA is TGCGCCAGCAGCCAAAAGCGGGTCAAGAGGGCCCAGTACTTC. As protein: CASSQKRVKRAQYF.

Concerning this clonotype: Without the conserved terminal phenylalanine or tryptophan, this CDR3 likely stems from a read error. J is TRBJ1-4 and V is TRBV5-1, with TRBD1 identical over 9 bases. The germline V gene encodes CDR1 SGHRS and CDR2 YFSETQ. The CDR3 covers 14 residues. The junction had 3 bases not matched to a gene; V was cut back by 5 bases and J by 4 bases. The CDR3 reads CASRGTGLNEKLFS. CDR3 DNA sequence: TGCGCCAGCAGGGGGACAGGGCTTAATGAAAAACTGTTTTCT.

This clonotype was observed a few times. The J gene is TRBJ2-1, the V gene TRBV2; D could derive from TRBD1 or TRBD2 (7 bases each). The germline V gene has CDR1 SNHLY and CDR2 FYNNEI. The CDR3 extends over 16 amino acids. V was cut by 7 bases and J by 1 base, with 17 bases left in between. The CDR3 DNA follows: TGTGCCAGCACCCAGGGGGGGGCACGGTCCTACAATGAGCAGTTCTTC. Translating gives CASTQGGARSYNEQFF.

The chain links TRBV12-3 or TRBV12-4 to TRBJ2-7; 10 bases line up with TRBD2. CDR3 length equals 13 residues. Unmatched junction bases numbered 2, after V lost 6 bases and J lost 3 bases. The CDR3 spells CASSLAGVYEQYF. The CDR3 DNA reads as TGTGCCAGCAGCCTAGCGGGGGTCTACGAGCAGTACTTC.